Listed here are 4 T cell receptor beta chains from one sample, sequenced in a study of monozygotic twins with inflammatory bowel disease. TCRdb re-analyzed the 5' RACE reads; it lists each CDR3 protein once, without DNA. Its table records 200,000 to 250,000 distinct CDR3 sequences. Sequencing input: blood. These receptor sequences come from a human donor with ulcerative colitis or Crohn's disease, or a healthy co-twin of an affected twin (not recorded which).

This chain connects TRBV20-1 to TRBJ1-2. Per the germline V gene, CDR1 is DFQATT and CDR2 is SNEGSKA (reference sequence). The CDR3 is 15 residues long. The CDR3 reads CSASGRAETNYGYTF.

V usage is TRBV18 and J usage is TRBJ1-2. This CDR3 has 13 amino acids. CDR1 and CDR2 from the germline V gene are KGHSH and LQKENI. The CDR3 region is CASSDKILYGYTF. The whole variable domain, remainder taken from reference TRBV18 and TRBJ1-2, is NAGVMQNPRHLVRRRGQEARLRCSPMKGHSHVYWYRQLPEEGLKFMVYLQKENIIDESGMPKERFSAEFPKEGPSILRIQQVVRGDSAAYFCASSDKILYGYTFGSGTRLTVV.

The chain has TRBV24-1 and TRBJ2-3; TCRdb's D call of TRBD1 is untestable without DNA. Germline CDR1 is KGHDR and CDR2 is SFDVKD. This CDR3 is built from 17 residues. The CDR3 loop is CATSLSPATGTTDTQYF.

The chain employs TRBV7-9 and TRBJ2-3; as DNA is missing, the TRBD2 call by TCRdb cannot be tested. Per the germline V gene, CDR1 is SEHNR and CDR2 is FQNEAQ (reference sequence). The CDR3 runs 16 residues. The CDR3 here is CASSLGGPSSTDTQYF. The full variable domain, in which reference TRBV7-9 and TRBJ2-3 provide the parts outside the CDR3, is DTGVSQNPRHKITKRGQNVTFRCDPISEHNRLYWYRQTLGQGPEFLTYFQNEAQLEKSRLLSDRFSAERPKGSFSTLEIQRTEQGDSAMYLCASSLGGPSSTDTQYFGPGTRLTVL.